This TCR beta chain came from a study of blood T cell repertoires in COVID-19. Study-wide background: Samples representing acute and convalescent COVID-19 were sourced from the United States, Italy and Spain.

This clone was detected once. Looked up from germline, CDR1 is SEHNR and CDR2 is FQNEAQ (reference sequence). CDR3 size: 15 residues. V lost 4 bases and J lost 2, with 13 bases in between. Recovery among Cohort 3 donors was established by two negative PCRs, clearance, or symptom resolution. The data were produced by immunoSEQ multiplex PCR, yet TCRdb's version contains in-frame clones alone and is incomplete. The repertoire holds 150,000 or so clones, with roughly 85% as singletons. The sequence came from a woman between 45 and 60 years old who had recovered from COVID-19. The sequencing sample was made of PBMCs or T cells enriched from blood (not recorded which). This chain links TRBV7-9 with TRBJ2-3; weak D call: TRBD2 (6 bases). CDR3 residues: CASSSRESFTDTQYF. CDR3 bases: TGTGCCAGCAGCTCCCGGGAGTCATTCACAGATACGCAGTATTTT.